The 7 T cell receptor beta chains below were found in one sample sequenced in a study of identical twins' blood T cells. TCRdb reprocessed the 5' RACE reads via MiXCR and lists one record per CDR3 protein. The sample has about 370,000 distinct CDR3 sequences, 28% seen once. The sequencing input was PBMCs. These receptor sequences come from a woman between 18 and 55 years old in good health.

This clonotype was recorded a few times. V is TRBV6-7 and J is TRBJ2-2; D uncertain. TRBV6-7 is identified as an open reading frame with a role that is uncertain. Trimming removed 2 bases at V and 2 bases at J, with 24 bases between. The CDR3 loop spans 20 amino acids. CDR3 residues: CASSYEDDRRHGPNTGELFF. The CDR3, as DNA: TGTGCCAGCAGTTACGAGGATGATCGGAGACACGGCCCTAACACCGGGGAGCTGTTTTTT.

Comment on this clonotype: At one boundary the junction diverges from the germline segment, which might be a read error. The chain couples TRBV29-1 to TRBJ1-1; perhaps TRBD1 as D (5 bases). This CDR3 is 13 amino acids long. Germline V gene data show CDR1 as SQVTM and CDR2 as ANQGSEA. CDR3 loop: CSVGTPADTEALF. The CDR3 bases are TGCAGCGTGGGGACCCCTGCGGACACTGAAGCTTTATTT.

The V gene is TRBV11-3, the J gene TRBJ1-1, with D possibly TRBD1 on 6 matching bases. The CDR3 spans 13 residues. V lost 11 bases, J lost 8 bases, and 21 bases lay in between. Germline CDR1 SGHNT, CDR2 YENEEA. The CDR3 protein is CAVAVPGAREAFF. For the CDR3, the DNA is TGTGCCGTCGCGGTTCCGGGGGCGAGGGAAGCTTTCTTT.

The V call is TRBV24-1, the J call TRBJ2-1; 8 nucleotides agree with TRBD2. Trimming removed 2 bases from V and 14 bases from J; junction bases left unmatched: 4. CDR3 size: 12 residues. Germline V CDR1 and CDR2: KGHDR, SFDVKD. CDR3 sequence reads: CATSDSSGSEFF. The CDR3, as DNA: TGTGCCACCAGTGATTCCAGCGGGAGTGAGTTCTTC.

The V call is TRBV18, the J call TRBJ1-3; D gene unclear. The CDR3 has 17 amino acids. Germline V lookup: CDR1 KGHSH, CDR2 LQKENI. V shed 4 bases and J shed 1 base, with 17 bases lying between them. Here the CDR3 reads CASSQYLDFGSGNTIYF. The CDR3 region has the DNA TGTGCCAGCTCACAGTACCTAGACTTTGGTTCTGGAAACACCATATATTTT.

This clonotype was counted only a few times. The V and J genes are TRBV10-3 and TRBJ2-3, with unresolved D. V was trimmed by 3 bases and J by 4 bases, leaving 11 bases between them. This CDR3 has 14 residues. The germline V gene encodes CDR1 ENHRY and CDR2 SYGVKD. CDR3 sequence: CAISDQSASDTQYF. The CDR3, as DNA: TGTGCCATCAGTGACCAGTCAGCTTCAGATACGCAGTATTTT.

V and J are TRBV5-1 and TRBJ2-7; 7 bases fit TRBD2. This CDR3 comprises 14 residues. Germline loops: CDR1 SGHRS, CDR2 YFSETQ. V lost 1 base and J lost 0; bases outside the gene matches: 1. CDR3 coding DNA: TGCGCCAGCAGCTTGTGGGAGGGCTCCTACGAGCAGTACTTC. Amino acid sequence: CASSLWEGSYEQYF.